This T cell receptor (beta chain) was recorded in a study of T-cell reconstitution after alpha-beta-depleted transplantation in children. This clonotype was seen many times. TCRbeta library construction was performed incorporating unique molecular identifiers. TCRdb called the PCR reads again in MiXCR, with one record for every CDR3 protein. This sample yields about 110,000 distinct CDR3 sequences, of which over 9% are seen a single time; more than 7% belongs to the top ten. Trimming left V 4 bases short and J 5 bases short, with 15 bases between. The CDR3 runs 15 residues. Germline V lookup: CDR1 KGHSH, CDR2 LQKENI.

The chain employs TRBV18 and TRBJ2-1, with a tentative D call TRBD1 (6 bases). The sequence derives from a human donor who donated a stem cell graft to a child with acute lymphoblastic leukemia. The sequenced sample was PBMCs from the stem cell graft donor, obtained from the stem cell graft. CDR3 sequence: CASSHDQGQNNEQFF. Written as DNA, the CDR3 is TGTGCCAGCTCACATGACCAAGGACAGAACAATGAGCAGTTCTTC.